This TCR beta chain was sequenced in a study of cytomegalovirus exposure and HLA in healthy donors. PCR employed 60 Vbeta and 13 Jbeta primers. Method: immunoSEQ multiplex PCR; TCRdb's copy keeps in-frame clones and lacks some. The data show 100,000 to 150,000 clones, with under 20% seen just once and about 3% held by the top ten. This clone came up a few times. Its antigen is undetermined. Germline CDR1 and CDR2: WSHSY and SAAADI. The CDR3 has 14 amino acids. The V and J ends lost 6 bases and 8 bases respectively, with 17 bases between them. General observations from the study: Among donors in an Asian-associated ancestry cluster, a later analysis reportedly found fewer N-insertions than the approximately 670-donor mean. A link between a missense DCLRE1C variant and TCR beta V- and J-gene trimming emerged from a later analysis. Indistinguishable V segments, including TRBV6-2 and TRBV6-3, were excluded.

The sequence was collected from a female donor in good health and CMV-seropositive. The sample consisted of PBMCs. The chain links TRBV10-2 to TRBJ2-1, with D perhaps TRBD2 (5 bases). The CDR3 protein is CASSRRSVGDEQFF. CDR3 sequence (DNA): TGCGCCAGCAGCCGGAGATCGGTCGGGGATGAGCAGTTCTTC.